Given below is one T cell receptor (beta chain) in context. This clonotype appeared many times. What antigen it recognizes has not been identified. No much larger clonotype is one base removed from it; base qualities were not supplied. V loses 4 bases at its end and J loses 7 bases; junction bases beyond the gene matches: 7. The CDR3 covers 16 residues, taking in both the cysteine and the phenylalanine. Only the CDR3 portion is preserved as DNA: 48 bases, with reading frame beginning at the first base. Taken from the germline V gene, the CDR1 and CDR2 loops are KGHDR and SFDVKD. Libraries were made using PCR. Sequencing took place on an Illumina HiSeq 2500. To normalize quantification of the TCRbeta repertoire, the TCR libraries were built with molecular barcoding that relied on unique molecular identifiers. TCRdb took the public reads, trimmed them with fastp at Q25, ran MiXCR for clone calling and kept in-frame beta chains. Every distinct CDR3 protein forms one entry, paired with its most common genes and DNA. Here the sample has over 200,000 distinct CDR3 sequences; roughly 10% occur a single time. The top ten clonotypes cover 28% of the sample.

The treatment or condition label for this specimen denotes: allogeneic hematopoietic cell transplantation with graft depleted of TCRalphabeta T cells and CD19 B cells. The transplant recipients were children given TCRalphabeta/CD19-depleted allogeneic hematopoietic cell grafts. The entry originates in a study of T-cell reconstitution after alpha-beta-depleted transplantation in children (dated by TCRdb to the mid-2010s). A note on the overall study: Using TCR repertoire profiling, the study quantitatively followed how T-cell immune reconstitution unfolded in children after TCRalphabeta/CD19-depleted allogeneic hematopoietic cell transplantation. Overall study results and their limits: The apparently early recovery of alphabetaT-cell counts about two months after transplant reportedly depended on only several hundred rapidly expanded clones that came from non-depleted graft cells. Over subsequent months, a decline in hyperexpanded clone frequencies was noted, and after one year, T-cell counts and TCRbeta diversity were mostly ascribed to newly produced T cells. In some patients, the high TCRbeta diversity seen at day 60 was put down to recipient T cells and intrathymic progenitors that had survived conditioning.

Sequencing used PBMCs, obtained before TCRalphabeta/CD19-depleted stem cell transplant. The chain uses TRBV24-1 and TRBJ1-6, and 9 bases in between align with TRBD1. This TCR came from a child younger than two with acute myeloid leukemia, due to receive a stem cell transplant. The DNA sequence is TGTGCCACCAGTGACTCTCGGACAGGGGAGAATTCACCCCTCCACTTT. Its translation reads: CATSDSRTGENSPLHF.